The TCR beta chain under discussion was sequenced for a study of Graves' ophthalmopathy and Graves' hyperthyroidism. Study results and caveats: In blood, most expanded thyroid clonotypes above 0.001 frequency were also detected.

Germline-derived CDR1 and CDR2 are SEHNR and FQNEAQ (reference sequence). The CDR3 has 15 residues. V lost 4 bases, J lost 11 bases, and 23 bases lay in between. The TCR beta CDR3 regions underwent amplification from RNA transcripts. RT-PCR in the first round used HTBI primers; a second-round multiplex PCR followed. In TCRdb, the multiplex PCR reads were re-called with MiXCR into one record per CDR3 protein. The sample has roughly 1.1 million distinct CDR3 sequences; about 35% are singletons. This clonotype was picked up many times. As yet, its antigen is unknown. Source material: peripheral blood or thyroid tissue (not recorded which). This chain uses TRBV7-9 with TRBJ1-1; D call uncertain. The TCR was taken from an adult man with Graves' hyperthyroidism. CDR3 loop: CASSSGSAIRRRAFF. The CDR3 DNA is TGTGCCAGCAGCTCTGGGAGTGCCATACGAAGACGGGCTTTCTTT.